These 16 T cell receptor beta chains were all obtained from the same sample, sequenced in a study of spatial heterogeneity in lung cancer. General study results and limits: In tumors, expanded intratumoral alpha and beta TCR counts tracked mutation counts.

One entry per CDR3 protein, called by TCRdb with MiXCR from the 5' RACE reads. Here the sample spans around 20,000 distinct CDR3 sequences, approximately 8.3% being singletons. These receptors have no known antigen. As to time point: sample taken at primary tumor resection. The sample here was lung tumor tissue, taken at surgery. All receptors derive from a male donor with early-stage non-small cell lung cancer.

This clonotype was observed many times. CDR3 in amino acids: CAWGPRGAGAFF. CDR3 DNA: TGTGCCTGGGGACCCAGGGGGGCTGGAGCTTTCTTT. The genes are TRBV30 and TRBJ1-1; 7 bases are shared with TRBD1. Looked up from germline, CDR1 is GTSNPN and CDR2 is SVGIG (reference sequence). V shed 5 bases and J 10 bases; nucleotides not matched to a gene: 10. This CDR3 region has 12 residues.

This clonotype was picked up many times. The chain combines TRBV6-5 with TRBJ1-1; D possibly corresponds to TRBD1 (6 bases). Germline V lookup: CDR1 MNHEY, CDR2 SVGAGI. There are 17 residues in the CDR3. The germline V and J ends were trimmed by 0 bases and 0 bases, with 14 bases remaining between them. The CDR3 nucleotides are TGTGCCAGCAGTTACTCAATCCGCGGACAGCTGAACACTGAAGCTTTCTTT. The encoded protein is CASSYSIRGQLNTEAFF.

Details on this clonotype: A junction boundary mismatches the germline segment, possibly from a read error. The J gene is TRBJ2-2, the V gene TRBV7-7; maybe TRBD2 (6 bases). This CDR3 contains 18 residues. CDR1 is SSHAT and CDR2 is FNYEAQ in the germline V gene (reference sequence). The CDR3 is CASSLGVGGEMNTGELFF. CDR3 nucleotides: TGTGCTAGCAGCTTAGGCGTAGGAGGGGAAATGAACACCGGGGAGCTGTTTTTT.

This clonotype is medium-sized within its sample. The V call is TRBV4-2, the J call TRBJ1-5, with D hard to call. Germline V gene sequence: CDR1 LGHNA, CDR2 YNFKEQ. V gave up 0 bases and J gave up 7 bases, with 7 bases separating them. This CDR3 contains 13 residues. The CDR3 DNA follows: TGTGCCAGCAGCCAAGATGGGTACCAGCCCCAGCATTTT. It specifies CASSQDGYQPQHF.

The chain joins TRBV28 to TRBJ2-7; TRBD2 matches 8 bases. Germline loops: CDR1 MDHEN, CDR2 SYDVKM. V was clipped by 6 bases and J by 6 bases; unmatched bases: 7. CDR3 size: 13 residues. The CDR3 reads CASSLDGGGEQYF. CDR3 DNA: TGTGCCAGCAGCCTCGACGGGGGGGGCGAGCAGTACTTC.

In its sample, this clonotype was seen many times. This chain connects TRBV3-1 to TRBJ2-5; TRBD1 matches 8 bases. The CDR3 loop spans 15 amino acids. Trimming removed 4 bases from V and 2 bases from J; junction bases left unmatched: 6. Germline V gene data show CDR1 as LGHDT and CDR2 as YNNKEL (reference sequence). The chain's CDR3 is CASSRTGLRQETQYF. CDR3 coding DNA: TGTGCCAGCAGCCGGACAGGGTTGAGGCAAGAGACCCAGTACTTC.

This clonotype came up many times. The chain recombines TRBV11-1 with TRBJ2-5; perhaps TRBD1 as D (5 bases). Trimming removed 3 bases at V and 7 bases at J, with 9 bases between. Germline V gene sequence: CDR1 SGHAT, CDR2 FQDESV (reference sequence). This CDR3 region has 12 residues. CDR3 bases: TGTGCCAGCAGCTTCGACAGTCCGACCCAGTACTTC. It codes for CASSFDSPTQYF.

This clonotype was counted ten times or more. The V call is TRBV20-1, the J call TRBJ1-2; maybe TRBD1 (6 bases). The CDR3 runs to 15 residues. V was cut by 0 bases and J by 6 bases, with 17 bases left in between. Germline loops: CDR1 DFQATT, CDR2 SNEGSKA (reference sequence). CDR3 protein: CSARDTRGAVDGYTF. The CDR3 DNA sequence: TGCAGTGCTAGAGATACCAGGGGCGCGGTCGATGGCTACACCTTC.

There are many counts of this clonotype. CDR3 sequence reads: CASSVGVTNHSPLHF. In nucleotides, the CDR3 is TGTGCCAGCAGCGTAGGTGTGACAAACCATTCACCCCTCCACTTT. The chain uses TRBV9 and TRBJ1-6; D gene ambiguous. The germline gives CDR1 SGDLS, CDR2 YYNGEE. This CDR3 spans 15 amino acids. V gave up 0 bases and J gave up 8 bases, with 12 bases separating them.

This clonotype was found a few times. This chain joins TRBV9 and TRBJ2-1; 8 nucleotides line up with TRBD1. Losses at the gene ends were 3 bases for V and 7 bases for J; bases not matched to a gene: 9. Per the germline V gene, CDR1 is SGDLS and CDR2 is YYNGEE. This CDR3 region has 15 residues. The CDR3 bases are TGTGCCAGCAGCGGTGGACAGGGCGGGATAAATGAGCAGTTCTTC. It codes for CASSGGQGGINEQFF.

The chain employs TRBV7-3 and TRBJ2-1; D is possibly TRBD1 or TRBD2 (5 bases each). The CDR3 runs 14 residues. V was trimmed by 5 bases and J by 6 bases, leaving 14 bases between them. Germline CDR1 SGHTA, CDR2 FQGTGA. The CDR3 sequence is CASSRDRPPNEQFF. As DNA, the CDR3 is TGTGCCAGCAGCCGGGACCGACCCCCCAATGAGCAGTTCTTC.

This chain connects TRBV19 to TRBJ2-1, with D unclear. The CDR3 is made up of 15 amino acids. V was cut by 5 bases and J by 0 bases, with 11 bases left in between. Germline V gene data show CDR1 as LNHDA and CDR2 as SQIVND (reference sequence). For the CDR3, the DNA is TGTGCCAGTAGTGCCGCCAACCCCTCCTACAATGAGCAGTTCTTC. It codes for CASSAANPSYNEQFF.

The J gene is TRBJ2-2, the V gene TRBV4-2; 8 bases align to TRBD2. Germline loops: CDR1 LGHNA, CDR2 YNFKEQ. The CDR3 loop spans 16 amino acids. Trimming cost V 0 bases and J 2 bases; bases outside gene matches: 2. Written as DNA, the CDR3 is TGTGCCAGCAGCCAAGATGGGACTAGAAACACCGGGGAGCTGTTTTTT. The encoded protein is CASSQDGTRNTGELFF.

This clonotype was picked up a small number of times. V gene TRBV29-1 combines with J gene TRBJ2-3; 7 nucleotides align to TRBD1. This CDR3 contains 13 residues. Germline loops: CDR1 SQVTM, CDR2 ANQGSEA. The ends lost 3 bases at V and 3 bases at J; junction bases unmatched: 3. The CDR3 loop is CSVDYRGTDTQYF. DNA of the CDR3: TGCAGCGTTGATTACAGGGGAACAGATACGCAGTATTTT.

This CDR3 is CASSLITKDTQYF. CDR3 bases: TGTGCCAGCAGTTTAATAACTAAAGATACGCAGTATTTT. This rearrangement joins TRBV28 to TRBJ2-3; the D is unclear. Germline-derived CDR1 and CDR2 are MDHEN and SYDVKM. The CDR3 is made up of 13 amino acids. V was cut by 2 bases and J by 5 bases, with 8 bases left in between.

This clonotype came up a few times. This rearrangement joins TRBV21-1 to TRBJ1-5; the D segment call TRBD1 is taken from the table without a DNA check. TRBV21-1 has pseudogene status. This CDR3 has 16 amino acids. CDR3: CASSPSGRTVNQPQHF. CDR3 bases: TGTGCCAGCAGCCCCTCCGGACGGACAGTCAATCAGCCCCAGCATTTT.